The clone carrying this TCR beta chain has at least ten counts. Germline V gives CDR1 SGDLS, CDR2 YYNGEE. The CDR3 length is 15 residues. The V gene lost 1 base and the J gene lost 2 bases, with 12 bases spanning the gap. This record comes from a study of CD8 T cells in ankylosing spondylitis. TCRdb passed the 5' RACE reads through MiXCR, listing each CDR3 protein once. This table holds about 42,000 distinct CDR3 sequences, about 2.5% found once. Sequencing input: blood, either unsorted or a sorted T cell fraction (not recorded which). The chain uses TRBV9 and TRBJ2-5, with D perhaps matching TRBD1 (5 bases). This receptor was taken from a male donor with ankylosing spondylitis or in good health (not recorded which). For the CDR3, the DNA is TGTGCCAGCAGCGTAACGACAGTAGGGCAAGAGACCCAGTACTTC. This encodes CASSVTTVGQETQYF.